This T cell receptor beta chain was sequenced during a study of blood T cell repertoires in COVID-19. Data came from immunoSEQ multiplex PCR; TCRdb stores just in-frame clones and leaves some out. This sample has about 390,000 clones; about 86% occur once, and the top ten carry approximately 9.3%. The trim removed 0 bases at V and 8 bases at J, leaving 5 bases unmatched. CDR3 length: 15 amino acids. Germline lookup yields CDR1 LNHNV and CDR2 YYDKDF (reference sequence). This TCR was sampled from a woman in her forties or fifties who had recovered from COVID-19. V is TRBV15 and J is TRBJ1-4, with 8 bases identical to TRBD1. Sequencing was carried out using PBMCs or T cells enriched from blood (not recorded which). CDR3: CATSRDRGRFEKLFF. CDR3 DNA: TGTGCCACCAGCAGAGACAGGGGGCGGTTCGAAAAACTGTTTTTT.